This T cell receptor beta chain was identified in a study of a mutant IDH1 vaccine in newly diagnosed glioma. Study in general: Previous treatment comprised radiotherapy, temozolomide, or both, mostly both. General study findings and limits: Among all patients, vaccine-induced immune responses occurred in roughly 95%. No link was apparently found between pseudoprogression and changes in top peripheral T cell clonotypes.

Time point: week 35, safety follow-up. Vaccination used 300 ug of mutant IDH1 20-mer peptide per dose, with topical imiquimod. As concerns this clone: The antigen is unknown.

The CDR3 consists of 16 residues. The germline V gene has CDR1 SGDLS and CDR2 YYNGEE. V lost 0 bases to trimming and J lost 0 bases, with 9 bases between them. Data came from immunoSEQ multiplex PCR; TCRdb stores just in-frame clones and leaves some out. The sample records around 41,000 clones, around 89% being singletons. The TCR sequence derives from a man in his forties with glioma. The sequencing used PBMCs, collected from a glioma patient whose treatment included an IDH1 peptide vaccine. V usage is TRBV9 and J usage is TRBJ2-2; TRBD2 is a possible D gene (5 bases). The CDR3 is CASSVVDYTNTGELFF. The CDR3 nucleotides read TGTGCCAGCAGCGTAGTCGACTACACGAACACCGGGGAGCTGTTTTTT.